These T cell receptor beta chains were read from a single sample in a study of cytomegalovirus exposure and HLA in healthy donors. Sequencing used immunoSEQ multiplex PCR; TCRdb keeps in-frame clones, though not all of them. In the table there are some 140,000 clones, 60% to 80% of which are singletons. Sequenced input: PBMCs. Receptors originate from a man younger than 40 in good health and CMV-seronegative. CDR3s include the opening cysteine and the closing phenylalanine or tryptophan. Fields, in order: J gene, D gene, clone size, V gene, CDR3 DNA, CDR3 protein. D genes are given only for firm matches. Where a row states a size, it is once, few, many or the class of an expanded clone; other rows omit it.

TRBJ1-1 - few TRBV6-5 TGTGCCAGCAGCCCCAGGGGTCGCGGGAACACTGAAGCTTTCTTT CASSPRGRGNTEAFF
TRBJ1-1 - - TRBV6-5 TGTGCCAGCAGTTACCCTTCGGGGGTGGGAGGGTTTGAAGCTTTCTTT CASSYPSGVGGFEAFF
TRBJ2-7 - once TRBV7-2 TGTGCCAGCAGCCCGCCGGGTCGTGACGAGCAGTACTTC CASSPPGRDEQYF
TRBJ1-4 - few TRBV19 TGTGCCAGTAGTATGACAAATGGAGGTGAAAAACTGTTTTTT CASSMTNGGEKLFF
TRBJ1-3 - - TRBV2 TGTGCCAGCCTAACCTTCTCTGGAAACACCATATATTTT CASLTFSGNTIYF
TRBJ2-5 TRBD1 - TRBV5-5 TGTGCCAGCAGCCCGGGACAGGGGATGCTTAAGGAGACCCAGTACTTC CASSPGQGMLKETQYF
TRBJ2-2 - - TRBV9 TGTGCCAGCAAGGAGACTTCGAACACCGGGGAGCTGTTTTTT CASKETSNTGELFF
TRBJ2-5 TRBD1 - TRBV5-8 TGTGCCAGCAGCCAGGGACAGGGGGCGGGGATGGAGACCCAGTACTTC CASSQGQGAGMETQYF
TRBJ2-3 TRBD2 - TRBV11-2 TGTGCCAGCAGCTTATCGACTAGCGGCACAGATACGCAGTATTTT CASSLSTSGTDTQYF
TRBJ1-1 - - TRBV25-1 TGTGCCAGCATTGGGGGCTTTGCAGCTTTCTTT CASIGGFAAFF
TRBJ2-5 - - TRBV5-1 TGCGCCAGCAGCTTGTTCCAGGGAGAGACCCAGTACTTC CASSLFQGETQYF
TRBJ1-4 TRBD1 many TRBV10-2 TGCGCCAGCAGCGCTGGACAGGGAGCGTATGAAAAACTGTTTTTT CASSAGQGAYEKLFF